This T cell receptor beta chain was captured by sequencing in a study of CD8+ T cells in alopecia areata. Overall study: Patients in the treated group were given tofacitinib by mouth, 5 to 10 mg twice a day. The study, taken as a whole, reports: Sequencing of scalp samples also captures resident alphabeta T cells of normal skin.

Treatment in this sample: oral pan-JAK inhibitor, 5-10 mg twice daily. Per the germline V gene, CDR1 is SGHRS and CDR2 is YFSETQ. V was trimmed by 0 bases and J by 2 bases, leaving 8 bases between them. The CDR3 is 14 amino acids. RNA extraction was followed by reverse transcription into cDNA, which acted as the sequencing template. Assay used: immunoSEQ multiplex PCR; TCRdb lists only in-frame clones, some missing. The table records some 180,000 clones, roughly half of them present only once. The sample holds a few counts of this clone. The antigen is not known. The chain uses TRBV5-1 and TRBJ2-5; D possibly corresponds to TRBD2 (6 bases). The material sequenced was CD8+ T cells sorted from blood, taken around week 54, from a patient treated with tofacitinib. This TCR came from a human donor with alopecia areata. The CDR3 DNA reads TGCGCCAGCAGCTTGGCTAGCGAGCAAGAGACCCAGTACTTC. It translates to CASSLASEQETQYF. The full variable domain, in which reference TRBV5-1 and TRBJ2-5 provide the parts outside the CDR3, is KAGVTQTPRYLIKTRGQQVTLSCSPISGHRSVSWYQQTPGQGLQFLFEYFSETQRNKGNFPGRFSGRQFSNSRSEMNVSTLELGDSALYLCASSLASEQETQYFGPGTRLLVL.